This T cell receptor (beta chain) was observed in a study of CD8 T cells in ankylosing spondylitis. In its sample, this clonotype was seen many times. Using quantitative 5'-RACE with molecular barcodes, the authors made TCR beta libraries. Each CDR3 protein gets one entry after TCRdb re-called the 5' RACE reads with MiXCR. This sample has 180,000 or so distinct CDR3 sequences, with roughly 10% found just once. The source material was blood, either unsorted or a sorted T cell fraction (not recorded which). This clonotype was obtained from a male donor with ankylosing spondylitis or in good health (not recorded which).

The CDR3: CASSESNSGQQAEQYF. The CDR3 coding sequence is TGCGCCAGCAGTGAGTCTAATTCCGGACAGCAGGCCGAGCAGTACTTC. V usage is TRBV10-1 and J usage is TRBJ2-7, with a possible D match to TRBD1 (6 bases). The CDR3 length is 16 residues. Trimming shortened V by 0 bases and J by 6 bases, and 18 bases separated the two germline ends. Germline loops: CDR1 WNHNN, CDR2 SYGVQD (reference sequence).